Given below is one T cell receptor beta chain in context. This entry comes from a study of blood T cells in healthy people across ages. In germline, CDR1 is MDHEN, CDR2 SYDVKM. The CDR3 spans 15 residues. The V gene lost 5 bases and the J gene lost 2 bases, with 16 bases spanning the gap. Isolation of PBMCs gave at least 7 million cells per sample. Together with a sample-barcoded 5' primer, a J-beta primer mix was included in a second PCR lasting roughly 6 to 12 cycles. A 12-random-nucleotide template-switch adaptor tagged each cDNA molecule. No fewer than 2.5 million CDR3-containing paired-end reads came from each sample. Each CDR3 protein gets one entry after TCRdb re-called the 5' RACE reads with MiXCR. The data contain roughly 1,800,000 distinct CDR3 sequences, 49% of them singletons.

The source of this sequence is a woman in her thirties or forties in good health. The sample taken for sequencing was blood. This chain connects TRBV28 to TRBJ2-7; weak D call: TRBD1 (6 bases). CDR3: CASSKPGAKAYEQYF. DNA for the CDR3: TGTGCCAGCAGTAAACCAGGGGCCAAAGCCTACGAGCAGTACTTC.